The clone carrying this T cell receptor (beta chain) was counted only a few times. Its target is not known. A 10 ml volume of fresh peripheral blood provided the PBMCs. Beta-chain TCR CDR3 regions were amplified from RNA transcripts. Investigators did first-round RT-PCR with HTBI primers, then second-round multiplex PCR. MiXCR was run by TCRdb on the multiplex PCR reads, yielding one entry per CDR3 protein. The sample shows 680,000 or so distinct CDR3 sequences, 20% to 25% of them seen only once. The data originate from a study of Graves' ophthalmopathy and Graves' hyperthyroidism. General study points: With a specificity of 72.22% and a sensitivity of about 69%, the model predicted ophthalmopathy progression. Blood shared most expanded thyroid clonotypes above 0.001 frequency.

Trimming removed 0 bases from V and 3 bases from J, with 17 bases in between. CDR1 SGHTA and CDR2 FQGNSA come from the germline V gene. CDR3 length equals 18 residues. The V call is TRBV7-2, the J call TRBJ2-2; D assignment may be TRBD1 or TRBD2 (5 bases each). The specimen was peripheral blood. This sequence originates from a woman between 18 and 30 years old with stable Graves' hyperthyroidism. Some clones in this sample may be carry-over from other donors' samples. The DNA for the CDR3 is TGTGCCAGCAGCTTAGCGTATTGGGGGTTGCGCGACACCGGGGAGCTGTTTTTT. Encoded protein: CASSLAYWGLRDTGELFF.